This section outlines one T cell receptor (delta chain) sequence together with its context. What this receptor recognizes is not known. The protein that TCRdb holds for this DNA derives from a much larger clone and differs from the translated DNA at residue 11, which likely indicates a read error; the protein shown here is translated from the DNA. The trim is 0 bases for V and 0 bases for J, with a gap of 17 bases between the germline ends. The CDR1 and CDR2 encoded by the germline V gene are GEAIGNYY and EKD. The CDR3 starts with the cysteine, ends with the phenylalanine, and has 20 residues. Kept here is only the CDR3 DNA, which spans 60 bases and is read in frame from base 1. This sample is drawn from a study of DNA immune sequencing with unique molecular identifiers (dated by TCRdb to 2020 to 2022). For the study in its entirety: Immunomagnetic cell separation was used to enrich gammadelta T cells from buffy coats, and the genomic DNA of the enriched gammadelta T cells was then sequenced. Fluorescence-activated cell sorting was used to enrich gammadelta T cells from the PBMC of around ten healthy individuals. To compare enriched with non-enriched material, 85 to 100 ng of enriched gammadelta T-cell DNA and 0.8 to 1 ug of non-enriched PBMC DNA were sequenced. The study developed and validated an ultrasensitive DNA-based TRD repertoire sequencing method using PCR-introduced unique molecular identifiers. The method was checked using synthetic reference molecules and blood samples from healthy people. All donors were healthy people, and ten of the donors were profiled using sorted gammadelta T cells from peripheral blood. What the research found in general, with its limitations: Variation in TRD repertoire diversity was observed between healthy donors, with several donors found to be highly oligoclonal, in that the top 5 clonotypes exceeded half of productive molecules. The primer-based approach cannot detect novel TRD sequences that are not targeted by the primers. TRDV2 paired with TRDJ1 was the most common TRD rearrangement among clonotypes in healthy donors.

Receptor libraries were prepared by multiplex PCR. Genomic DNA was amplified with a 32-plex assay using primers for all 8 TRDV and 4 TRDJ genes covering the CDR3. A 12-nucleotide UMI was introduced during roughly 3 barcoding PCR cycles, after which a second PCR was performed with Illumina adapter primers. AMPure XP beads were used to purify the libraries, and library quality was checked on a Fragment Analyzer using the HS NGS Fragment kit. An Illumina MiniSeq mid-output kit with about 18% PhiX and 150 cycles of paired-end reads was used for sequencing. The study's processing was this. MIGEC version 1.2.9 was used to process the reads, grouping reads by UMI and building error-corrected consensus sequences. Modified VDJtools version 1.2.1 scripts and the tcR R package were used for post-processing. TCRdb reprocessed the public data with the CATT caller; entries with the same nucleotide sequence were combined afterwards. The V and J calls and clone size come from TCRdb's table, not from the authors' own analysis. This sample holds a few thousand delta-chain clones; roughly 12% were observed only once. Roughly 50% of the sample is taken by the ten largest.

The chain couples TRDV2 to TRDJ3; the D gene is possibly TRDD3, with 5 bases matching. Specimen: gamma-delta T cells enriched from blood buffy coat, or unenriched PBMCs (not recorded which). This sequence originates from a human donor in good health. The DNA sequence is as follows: TGTGCCTGTGACACCTTGGGGACCACGAACGACTCCTGGGACACCCGACAGATGTTTTTC. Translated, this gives CACDTLGTTNDSWDTRQMFF.